Following are 21 T cell receptor beta chains from one sample sequenced in a study of CD8+ T cells in alopecia areata. This sample's treatment: oral pan-JAK inhibitor, 5-10 mg twice daily. Extraction of RNA preceded its reverse transcription into cDNA, which served as the sequencing template. Sequencing used immunoSEQ multiplex PCR; TCRdb keeps in-frame clones, though not all of them. The profile shows some 120,000 clones, over 60% of them singletons. Sequenced here: CD4+ T cells sorted from blood, sampled at week 4, from a patient treated with tofacitinib. These receptors all stem from a human donor with alopecia areata.

The chain employs TRBV29-1 and TRBJ2-7; 7 nucleotides line up with TRBD1. The CDR3 loop spans 14 amino acids. V dropped 5 bases and J dropped 1; count of bases not matched to a gene: 8. CDR1 SQVTM and CDR2 ANQGSEA come from the germline V gene. The DNA for the CDR3 is TGCAGCGTTTCCCGGACAGGCGGATCCTACGAGCAGTACTTC. Amino acid sequence: CSVSRTGGSYEQYF.

The rearrangement links TRBV5-4 to TRBJ2-3, with 8 bases lining up with TRBD2. The CDR3 totals 16 residues. The germline gives CDR1 SGHNT, CDR2 YYREEE (reference sequence). Unmatched junction bases numbered 13, after V lost 4 bases and J lost 6 bases. Here the CDR3 reads CASSRISGGPGDTQYF. CDR3 sequence (DNA): TGTGCCAGCAGCCGAATAAGCGGGGGCCCCGGGGATACGCAGTATTTT.

The chain is built from TRBV2 and TRBJ2-1; D gene ambiguous. V was cut by 5 bases and J by 8 bases, with 10 bases left in between. CDR1 is SNHLY, CDR2 FYNNEI, per germline. This CDR3 region has 12 residues. The CDR3 bases are TGTGCCAGCAGTTTTTATAACGATGAGCAGTTCTTC. Its protein product is CASSFYNDEQFF.

V and J are TRBV4-3 and TRBJ2-6; D call uncertain. V dropped 8 bases and J dropped 4 bases, with 15 bases sitting between them. This CDR3 has 15 amino acids. Germline CDR1 is LGHNA and CDR2 is YSLEER. The CDR3 here is CASSEGQSGANVLTF. CDR3 DNA sequence: TGCGCCAGCTCCGAAGGGCAATCGGGGGCCAACGTCCTGACTTTC.

The chain employs TRBV5-1 and TRBJ2-2; 7 nucleotides agree with TRBD1. Germline CDR1 reads SGHRS; CDR2 reads YFSETQ. V lost 0 bases, J lost 4 bases, and 3 bases stayed unmatched. This CDR3 region has 15 residues. This chain's CDR3 is CASSLETGFTGELFF. DNA of the CDR3: TGCGCCAGCAGCTTGGAGACAGGGTTCACCGGGGAGCTGTTTTTT.

The genes are TRBV5-6 and TRBJ2-2, with 7 nucleotides matching TRBD1. V shed 1 base and J 2 bases; nucleotides not matched to a gene: 2. The CDR3 spans 15 residues. Per the germline V gene, CDR1 is SGHDT and CDR2 is YYEEEE. CDR3 amino acids: CASSLRGGNTGELFF. The CDR3 DNA reads as TGTGCCAGCAGCTTGCGAGGGGGCAACACCGGGGAGCTGTTTTTT.

The chain has TRBV7-2 and TRBJ2-6; D might be TRBD1 (5 bases). CDR1 and CDR2 from the germline V gene are SGHTA and FQGNSA. CDR3 length equals 18 residues. Trimming removed 3 bases at V and 0 bases at J, with 15 bases between. The CDR3 sequence: CASSFRQGGDSGANVLTF. The CDR3 DNA reads as TGTGCCAGCAGCTTTAGGCAGGGTGGGGACTCTGGGGCCAACGTCCTGACTTTC.

This clone was counted a few times. The rearrangement links TRBV5-4 to TRBJ2-1; TRBD1 aligns across 8 bases. Unmatched junction bases numbered 11, after V lost 1 base and J lost 8 bases. Germline V CDR1 and CDR2: SGHNT, YYREEE (reference sequence). The CDR3 has 16 amino acids. DNA of the CDR3: TGTGCCAGCAGCTTGATTGGACAGGGCGAGCGGCATGAGCAGTTCTTC. This encodes CASSLIGQGERHEQFF.

This clone appeared once. This chain links TRBV19 with TRBJ2-3; 9 positions agree with TRBD1. This CDR3 comprises 16 residues. Per germline, CDR1 LNHDA and CDR2 SQIVND (reference sequence). Trimming cost V 5 bases and J 0 bases; bases outside gene matches: 6. CDR3 nucleotide sequence: TGTGCCAGTAGTGCCCGGGACAGGGTAAGCACAGATACGCAGTATTTT. Translation gives CASSARDRVSTDTQYF.

This clone came up many times. The chain joins TRBV7-2 to TRBJ2-1; TRBD2 matches at 13 bases. CDR3 size: 17 residues. Germline V CDR1 and CDR2: SGHTA, FQGNSA. Germline trimming cut 5 bases from V and 7 bases from J; bases unmatched to any gene: 11. CDR3 region: CASSTRTSGSLWNEQFF. In DNA, the CDR3 is TGTGCCAGCAGCACAAGGACTAGCGGGAGTCTCTGGAATGAGCAGTTCTTC.

The rearrangement joins TRBV4-3 to TRBJ2-1; 8 nucleotides agree with TRBD2. The J segment lost 3 bases and the V segment lost 4 bases, leaving 5 bases of the junction unmatched. Germline CDR1 and CDR2: LGHNA and YSLEER. The length of the CDR3 is 15 residues. CDR3 residues: CASSRERESYNEQFF. Here the CDR3 DNA reads TGCGCCAGCAGCCGAGAGCGGGAGAGCTACAATGAGCAGTTCTTC.

The chain has TRBV5-6 and TRBJ2-7; TRBD1 might be the D (6 bases). Germline V gene data show CDR1 as SGHDT and CDR2 as YYEEEE. The CDR3 consists of 13 residues. Trimming removed 4 bases at V and 6 bases at J, with 14 bases between. CDR3 in amino acids: CASSNLQGGEQYF. The CDR3 bases are TGTGCCAGCAGCAATCTACAGGGCGGCGAGCAGTACTTC.

The CDR3 protein is CASSLESYHEQYF. The CDR3 coding sequence is TGTGCCAGCAGCTTAGAGAGCTACCACGAGCAGTACTTC. The chain recombines TRBV11-3 with TRBJ2-7; no firm D call. Germline V lookup: CDR1 SGHNT, CDR2 YENEEA. Trimming left V 0 bases short and J 5 bases short, with 8 bases between. The CDR3 has 13 amino acids.

This rearrangement joins TRBV30 to TRBJ1-4; D might be TRBD1 (5 bases). The CDR3 is 14 amino acids. Germline assignment: CDR1 GTSNPN and CDR2 SVGIG (reference sequence). Trimming cost V 2 bases and J 8 bases, with 15 bases left between them. The CDR3 nucleotides are TGTGCCTGGAGTACTCGGAGGGGTAGGGAAAAACTGTTTTTT. It codes for CAWSTRRGREKLFF.

This clone occurred many times. The J gene is TRBJ2-7, the V gene TRBV6-6; D may be TRBD1 (6 bases). Trimming took 5 bases from V and 0 from J, leaving 14 bases between them. Germline V gives CDR1 MNHNY, CDR2 SVGAGI (reference sequence). The CDR3 consists of 15 residues. The DNA for the CDR3 is TGTGCCAGCAGTGCTCAGGGGTCGGGCTCCTACGAGCAGTACTTC. It yields the protein CASSAQGSGSYEQYF.

The J gene is TRBJ2-3, the V gene TRBV9; D not resolved. The CDR3 is 13 residues long. V was trimmed by 0 bases and J by 4 bases, leaving 6 bases between them. Germline CDR1 SGDLS, CDR2 YYNGEE. The DNA for the CDR3 is TGTGCCAGCAGCGTAGCCCCCTCAGATACGCAGTATTTT. Protein sequence: CASSVAPSDTQYF.

This chain joins TRBV7-2 and TRBJ1-5; D is unclear. This CDR3 contains 13 residues. V was pared by 1 base and J by 7 bases, with 8 bases between. Per germline, CDR1 SGHTA and CDR2 FQGNSA. The CDR3 nucleotides read TGTGCCAGCAGCTTAGGGGGAGGACAGCCCCAGCATTTT. Its protein is CASSLGGGQPQHF.

The chain couples TRBV29-1 to TRBJ2-2, with D unclear. V shed 6 bases and J shed 6 bases, with 14 bases lying between them. Germline V gene sequence: CDR1 SQVTM, CDR2 ANQGSEA. There are 13 residues in the CDR3. In DNA form, the CDR3 reads TGCAGCGTACGTATTGTTGACGCCGGGGAGCTGTTTTTT. This codes for CSVRIVDAGELFF.

The rearrangement uses TRBV27 and TRBJ1-1, with D unclear. V lost 5 bases and J 4 bases, leaving 11 bases between the germline ends. The CDR3 is 13 residues long. Germline V gene data show CDR1 as MNHEY and CDR2 as SMNVEV (reference sequence). The CDR3 here is CASSPRLGTEAFF. The CDR3 region has the DNA TGTGCCAGCAGTCCGCGTTTGGGCACTGAAGCTTTCTTT.

V gene TRBV28 combines with J gene TRBJ2-1; TRBD2 matches 10 bases. The CDR3 totals 15 residues. CDR1 and CDR2 (germline): MDHEN, SYDVKM. The V and J ends lost 5 bases and 6 bases, in that order; junction bases with no gene match: 7. The CDR3 here is CASSATSGKINEQFF. Written as DNA, the CDR3 is TGTGCCAGCAGTGCCACTAGCGGGAAGATCAATGAGCAGTTCTTC.

The chain carries TRBV11-3 and TRBJ2-2, with 9 nucleotides matching TRBD1. V gave up 1 base and J gave up 1 base; unmatched junction bases: 1. The germline gives CDR1 SGHNT, CDR2 YENEEA. The CDR3 length is 16 residues. CDR3 DNA: TGTGCCAGCAGCTTAGGACAGGGGGTGAACACCGGGGAGCTGTTTTTT. Protein product: CASSLGQGVNTGELFF.